This T cell receptor (beta chain) appears in the sequencing data of a study of cytomegalovirus exposure and HLA in healthy donors. This CDR3 has 18 residues. The V gene's germline CDR1 is SEHNR and CDR2 FQNEAQ (reference sequence). V lost 0 bases to trimming and J lost 6 bases, with 23 bases between them. 13 Jbeta primers and 60 Vbeta primers were used for the PCR. The method was immunoSEQ multiplex PCR; TCRdb's version includes in-frame clones alone and lacks a portion of them. The sample lists 150,000 to 200,000 clones, about three quarters occurring once. Donors were ostensibly healthy at sampling, although undocumented immune exposures were probable.

The clonotype comes from a girl under 18 in good health and CMV-seronegative. This chain links TRBV7-9 with TRBJ1-2; D uncertain. The source material was PBMCs. CDR3 amino acids: CASSLAERLRILGHGYTF. The CDR3 nucleotides are TGTGCCAGCAGCTTAGCCGAGCGGCTGAGAATTTTGGGTCATGGCTACACCTTC.